This T cell receptor (beta chain) originates from a study of blood T cell repertoires in COVID-19 (dated by TCRdb to 2019 to 2021). Study-wide context: Samples from collaborators originated in the United States, Italy and Spain and spanned both the acute and convalescent phases of COVID-19. The prospective study material was composed of cDNA or gDNA derived from T cells, B-cell-depleted T cells, or PBMCs. Subjects who had been exposed to COVID-19, were actively infected with it, or had recovered from it provided the deeply sampled blood TCRbeta repertoires that made up the dataset. The repertoires were made available in a free public database intended to serve as a resource for research on the immune response to SARS-CoV-2. The samples were drawn from the first 160 participants of the ongoing ImmuneRACE study and from 1,200 or so subjects provided by 6 global collaborators. Sample metadata almost always included a de-identified subject ID, COVID-19 status, age in years and sex. Where available, HLA class I and class II types were obtained from metadata supplied by the sample provider rather than from assay-based typing.

Compared with germline, V lacks 2 bases and J lacks 5 bases; bases without a gene match: 3. The CDR3 starts with the cysteine, ends with the phenylalanine, and has 14 residues. Kept here is only the CDR3 DNA, which spans 42 bases and is read in frame from base 1. The germline V gene encodes CDR1 GTSNPN and CDR2 SVGIG (reference sequence). The immunoSEQ Assay, a bias-controlled multiplex PCR, was used to amplify TCRbeta CDR3 regions from genomic DNA. Regarding the original processing steps: Nucleated cell counts per sample were estimated from amplification of reference gene primers within the assay. To quantify the absolute abundance of each unique TCRbeta CDR3 rearrangement, sequence reads were collapsed and filtered. For each sample, productive Simpson clonality was calculated as the square root of Simpson's diversity index over productive rearrangements. Held by TCRdb, this immuneACCESS table contains in-frame sequences only and omits some clones. Under half of the omission traces to an unresolved V gene where checked; the cause of the rest is unknown. The V and J calls and clone size come from that table; D and trimming were worked out from the DNA. Across this sample there are some 140,000 clones, with approximately 80% seen only once. Approximately 30% of the sample is taken by the ten largest.

Each collaborating institution followed its own protocols to collect whole blood in K2EDTA tubes. For TCRbeta analysis, collaborators shipped samples as frozen whole blood, isolated PBMCs, or DNA extracted from either of those sample types. Beyond this particular receptor, the publication reports: The quantity of clinical and demographic metadata differed by source and by participant and was supplied without curation.

A word on this clone: Its antigen remains undetermined. No much larger clone is present one base from it, and per-base qualities are unavailable.

This TCR was recovered from a woman aged 55-69 years with acute or convalescent COVID-19. The sequence is built from TRBV30 and TRBJ1-5; the junction holds 10 bases that match TRBD1. The sample was peripheral blood. The CDR3 protein is CAWSFGTGDQPQHF. The bases are TGTGCCTGGAGTTTCGGGACAGGGGATCAGCCCCAGCATTTT.